The present T cell receptor (beta chain) was sequenced within a study of control samples from healthy donors and cancer patients. Here immunoSEQ multiplex PCR was the method, and the copy in TCRdb shows in-frame clones only, minus some. This sample has about 140,000 clones; less than 90% occur once, and the top ten carry 8% to 9.5%. Germline V gene data show CDR1 as MGHRA and CDR2 as YSYEKL. The CDR3 spans 15 residues. Trimming removed 2 bases at V and 4 bases at J, with 15 bases between. The chain employs TRBV4-1 and TRBJ2-7, with D possibly matching TRBD1 (6 bases). The sequence was collected from a woman in her twenties or thirties in good health. Material: blood. The CDR3: CASSQPQGLWYEQYF. For the CDR3, the DNA is TGCGCCAGCAGCCAACCACAGGGTTTGTGGTACGAGCAGTACTTC.